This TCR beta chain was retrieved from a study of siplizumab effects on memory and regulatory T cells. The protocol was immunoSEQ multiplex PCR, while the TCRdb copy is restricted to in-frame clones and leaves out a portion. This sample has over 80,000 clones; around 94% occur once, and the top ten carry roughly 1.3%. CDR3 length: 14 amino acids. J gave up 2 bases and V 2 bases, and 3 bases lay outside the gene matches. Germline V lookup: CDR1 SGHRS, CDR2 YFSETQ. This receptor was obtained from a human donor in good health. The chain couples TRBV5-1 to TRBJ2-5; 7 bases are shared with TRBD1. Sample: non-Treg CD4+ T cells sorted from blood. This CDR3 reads CASSFPGQQETQYF. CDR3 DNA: TGCGCCAGCAGCTTCCCGGGACAGCAAGAGACCCAGTACTTC. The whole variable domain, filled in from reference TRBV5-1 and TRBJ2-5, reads KAGVTQTPRYLIKTRGQQVTLSCSPISGHRSVSWYQQTPGQGLQFLFEYFSETQRNKGNFPGRFSGRQFSNSRSEMNVSTLELGDSALYLCASSFPGQQETQYFGPGTRLLVL.